The 32 T cell receptor beta chains presented below share a single source sample, sequenced in a study of Tregs in tolerant kidney transplant recipients. Method: immunoSEQ multiplex PCR; TCRdb's copy keeps in-frame clones and lacks some. Among approximately 43,000 clones listed, 91% were seen once. The material sequenced was Tregs from blood. All receptors derive from a human donor in good health.

V gene TRBV18 combines with J gene TRBJ1-1; D remains ambiguous. Looked up from germline, CDR1 is KGHSH and CDR2 is LQKENI. Deletions cut 2 bases from V and 3 bases from J, with 19 bases between. CDR3 size: 17 residues. CDR3 bases: TGTGCCAGCTCACCAGTACTTTTAGCCCAGGAACACACTGAAGCTTTCTTT. It yields the protein CASSPVLLAQEHTEAFF.

The chain links TRBV19 to TRBJ1-2, with D unresolved. The V gene's germline CDR1 is LNHDA and CDR2 SQIVND (reference sequence). The CDR3 is 13 residues long. Trimming removed 1 base from V and 2 bases from J, with 5 bases in between. The CDR3 bases are TGTGCCAGTAGTATAGTGATGAACTATGGCTACACCTTC. It specifies CASSIVMNYGYTF.

This clone has just one count. The chain joins TRBV14 to TRBJ2-7; D call uncertain. CDR1 and CDR2 (germline): SGHDN, FVKESK. The length of the CDR3 is 13 residues. V gave up 0 bases and J gave up 6 bases, with 9 bases separating them. DNA for the CDR3: TGTGCCAGCAGCCAAGAAGTCGGGTTCGAGCAGTACTTC. Amino acid sequence: CASSQEVGFEQYF.

The chain has TRBV27 and TRBJ1-1; 7 bases map to TRBD1. The CDR3 consists of 17 residues. V lost 2 bases and J lost 4; bases outside the gene matches: 13. Germline CDR1 and CDR2: MNHEY and SMNVEV (reference sequence). The CDR3 is CASSLAGPGGWGTEAFF. Here the CDR3 DNA reads TGTGCCAGCAGTTTAGCAGGTCCAGGGGGTTGGGGCACTGAAGCTTTCTTT.

This clone was seen once. This chain uses TRBV5-4 with TRBJ1-2; 10 nucleotides line up with TRBD1. CDR1 SGHNT and CDR2 YYREEE come from the germline V gene (reference sequence). The CDR3 loop spans 14 amino acids. The V gene end was trimmed by 3 bases and the J gene end by 4 bases; junction bases not matched to a gene: 3. The CDR3 here is CASSWDRGIYGYTF. DNA of the CDR3: TGTGCCAGCAGCTGGGACAGGGGAATCTATGGCTACACCTTC.

The chain uses TRBV6-5 and TRBJ2-5; perhaps TRBD2 as D (6 bases). CDR1 is MNHEY and CDR2 is SVGAGI in the germline V gene. The length of the CDR3 is 14 residues. V was clipped by 2 bases and J by 2 bases, with 9 bases between them. CDR3 bases: TGTGCCAGCAGTTACGGGGCGGGGCAAGAGACCCAGTACTTC. Amino acid sequence: CASSYGAGQETQYF.

The V and J genes are TRBV5-5 and TRBJ2-2, with D possibly called TRBD1 or TRBD2 (5 bases each). This CDR3 comprises 13 residues. Germline V gives CDR1 SGHKS, CDR2 YYEKEE (reference sequence). V was pared by 7 bases and J by 2 bases, with 9 bases between. The CDR3, as DNA: TGTGCCAGCGGTCGGGGCAACACCGGGGAGCTGTTTTTT. Its protein product is CASGRGNTGELFF.

The chain joins TRBV9 to TRBJ2-5; 13 nucleotides match TRBD2. This CDR3 has 16 residues. After removal of 3 bases from V and 2 bases from J, the junction contained 4 bases not matched to a gene. The germline V gene encodes CDR1 SGDLS and CDR2 YYNGEE. The CDR3 here is CASSAGLAGTQETQYF. Written as DNA, the CDR3 is TGTGCCAGCAGCGCGGGACTAGCGGGAACACAAGAGACCCAGTACTTC.

This rearrangement joins TRBV14 to TRBJ2-7; 11 nucleotides match TRBD2. J was trimmed by 2 bases and V by 4 bases; bases with no gene match: 4. Per germline, CDR1 SGHDN and CDR2 FVKESK. There are 15 residues in the CDR3. For the CDR3, the DNA is TGTGCCAGCAGCCGTGGGACTAGCGGACCCTACGAGCAGTACTTC. Encoded protein: CASSRGTSGPYEQYF.

This chain links TRBV19 with TRBJ2-1; 7 positions agree with TRBD1. This CDR3 has 15 residues. From germline, CDR1 is LNHDA and CDR2 SQIVND (reference sequence). Trimming took 6 bases from V and 0 from J; bases not matched to a gene: 5. CDR3 in DNA: TGTGCCAGTAGCCTGGACAGGAGCTCCTACAATGAGCAGTTCTTC. This codes for CASSLDRSSYNEQFF.

The V call is TRBV2, the J call TRBJ2-5, with 7 bases lining up with TRBD2. This CDR3 is 13 amino acids long. V shed 9 bases, J shed 5 bases, and the junction held 9 bases outside the gene matches. The germline gives CDR1 SNHLY, CDR2 FYNNEI. CDR3 in DNA: TGTGCCAGAGCCAGCGGGGAAGGGGAGACCCAGTACTTC. Translating it yields CARASGEGETQYF.

This chain joins TRBV5-1 and TRBJ2-7; TRBD2 matches 10 bases. The trim removed 0 bases at V and 0 bases at J, leaving 9 bases unmatched. Germline CDR1 reads SGHRS; CDR2 reads YFSETQ. This CDR3 comprises 18 residues. CDR3 in amino acids: CASSLATPTSGVSYEQYF. CDR3 bases: TGCGCCAGCAGCTTGGCCACTCCAACTAGCGGGGTCTCCTACGAGCAGTACTTC.

Note on this clone: The sample has other DNA sequences that encode this CDR3 too. This rearrangement joins TRBV6-1 to TRBJ2-7; D may be TRBD1 or TRBD2 (5 bases each). V was trimmed by 4 bases and J by 6 bases, leaving 19 bases between them. Germline V gene lookup returns CDR1 MNHNS and CDR2 SASEGT. This CDR3 comprises 15 residues. DNA for the CDR3: TGTGCCAGCAGTGGTCAGGGAAGGAGGTTCCTCGAGCAGTACTTC. This translates into CASSGQGRRFLEQYF.

The chain carries TRBV7-2 and TRBJ2-1; D unresolved. The V gene lost 1 base and the J gene lost 4 bases, with 17 bases spanning the gap. Germline CDR1 SGHTA, CDR2 FQGNSA. The CDR3 is 17 amino acids. The CDR3 DNA follows: TGTGCCAGCAGCTTAGATTATGTGGGCAGAGTATACAATGAGCAGTTCTTC. It is translated as CASSLDYVGRVYNEQFF.

This clone occurred a few times. The chain carries TRBV19 and TRBJ2-7; unclear D gene. CDR3 length: 13 amino acids. The V gene's germline CDR1 is LNHDA and CDR2 SQIVND (reference sequence). V was trimmed by 6 bases and J by 0 bases, leaving 9 bases between them. The DNA of the CDR3 is TGTGCCAGTAGCCCCGTTGGCTCCTACGAGCAGTACTTC. The encoded protein is CASSPVGSYEQYF.

The V gene is TRBV14, the J gene TRBJ1-2; 8 nucleotides agree with TRBD1. Germline V lookup: CDR1 SGHDN, CDR2 FVKESK. Trimming took 5 bases from V and 8 from J; bases not matched to a gene: 7. This CDR3 spans 13 amino acids. CDR3 sequence reads: CASSRTGRYGYTF. The DNA of the CDR3 is TGTGCCAGCAGCAGGACAGGGAGGTACGGCTACACCTTC.

CDR3: CASSLDYGTDTQYF. The DNA for the CDR3 is TGTGCCAGCAGCTTAGATTATGGCACAGATACGCAGTATTTT. V usage is TRBV7-4 and J usage is TRBJ2-3; D gene ambiguous. Germline assignment: CDR1 SGHVT and CDR2 SQSDAQ. The CDR3 spans 14 residues. Between the trimmed V and J ends, which lost 1 base and 1 base, there was a span of 6 bases.

V is TRBV30 and J is TRBJ2-5; D gene uncertain. Germline V CDR1 and CDR2: GTSNPN, SVGIG (reference sequence). The V gene lost 4 bases and the J gene lost 9 bases, with 15 bases spanning the gap. This CDR3 region has 12 residues. CDR3 region: CAWNIGPVAQYF. CDR3 nucleotides: TGTGCCTGGAACATAGGTCCGGTGGCCCAGTACTTC.

The chain combines TRBV30 with TRBJ1-2, with TRBD1 identical over 10 bases. CDR3 size: 14 residues. V dropped 0 bases and J dropped 7; count of bases not matched to a gene: 5. The germline V gene has CDR1 GTSNPN and CDR2 SVGIG (reference sequence). In nucleotides, the CDR3 is TGTGCCTGGAGTGTTTGGGACAGGGGTGGTGGCTACACCTTC. This codes for CAWSVWDRGGGYTF.

Here the CDR3 DNA reads TGTGCCAGCAGGGGGTCCCTTGGGGCCACGAGAAACACCATATATTTT. This encodes CASRGSLGATRNTIYF. This sequence joins TRBV25-1 and TRBJ1-3, with a weak D call TRBD1 (5 bases). The germline gives CDR1 MGHDK, CDR2 SYGVNS. This CDR3 spans 16 amino acids. V was pared by 6 bases and J by 5 bases, with 20 bases between.

The CDR3, as DNA: TGTGCCAGCAGCTTGGTCTCCGGGGCGGGCGAGCAGTACTTC. Amino acid sequence: CASSLVSGAGEQYF. This chain links TRBV5-4 with TRBJ2-7; D possibly uses TRBD1 or TRBD2 (5 bases each). Deletions cut 0 bases from V and 6 bases from J, with 13 bases between. The CDR3 has 14 amino acids. CDR1 is SGHNT, CDR2 YYREEE, per germline (reference sequence).

The gene calls are TRBV6-5 and TRBJ1-6; D is unresolved. With 0 bases removed from V and 10 bases from J, the gap between germline ends came to 10 bases. CDR3 size: 14 residues. Per the germline V gene, CDR1 is MNHEY and CDR2 is SVGAGI. The chain's CDR3 is CASSYSRGTSPLHF. CDR3 coding DNA: TGTGCCAGCAGTTACTCGCGGGGAACCTCACCCCTCCACTTT.

The rearrangement uses TRBV29-1 and TRBJ2-2; the D gene could be TRBD1 or TRBD2 (6 bases each). With 5 bases removed from V and 1 base from J, the gap between germline ends came to 17 bases. Germline CDR1 reads SQVTM; CDR2 reads ANQGSEA. The CDR3 is made up of 16 amino acids. This chain's CDR3 is CSVHSRGTRNTGELFF. DNA of the CDR3: TGCAGCGTTCACTCCCGCGGGACACGGAACACCGGGGAGCTGTTTTTT.

Here the CDR3 DNA reads TGTGCCAGCAGTTTATCTCCCCTGCGCGGGGAGACCCAGTACTTC. It codes for CASSLSPLRGETQYF. The V and J genes are TRBV27 and TRBJ2-5; D possibly corresponds to TRBD2 (5 bases). The CDR3 runs to 15 residues. The germline gives CDR1 MNHEY, CDR2 SMNVEV (reference sequence). V lost 0 bases and J lost 5, with 13 bases in between.

This rearrangement joins TRBV20-1 to TRBJ2-3; possibly TRBD2 for D (5 bases). Germline CDR1 DFQATT, CDR2 SNEGSKA (reference sequence). Trimming shortened V by 5 bases and J by 4 bases, and 7 bases separated the two germline ends. The CDR3 is made up of 11 amino acids. CDR3 protein: CSAPRADTQYF. The CDR3 DNA reads as TGCAGTGCTCCGAGGGCAGATACGCAGTATTTT.

This chain joins TRBV7-2 and TRBJ1-2; a possible D gene is TRBD1 (6 bases). The CDR3 has 16 residues. The V end was cut by 7 bases, the J end by 4 bases, with 22 bases between. CDR1 and CDR2 (germline): SGHTA, FQGNSA. The CDR3 DNA reads as TGTGCCAGCACCCCTCGGGGGGCCGGGTCGCTCTATGGCTACACCTTC. Translated: CASTPRGAGSLYGYTF.

The chain joins TRBV28 to TRBJ1-2, with D possibly being TRBD1 (6 bases). This CDR3 contains 14 residues. Trimming left V 8 bases short and J 6 bases short, with 19 bases between. The V gene's germline CDR1 is MDHEN and CDR2 SYDVKM. This CDR3 is CASGLGDRTNGYTF. The CDR3 DNA reads TGTGCCAGCGGATTAGGTGACAGGACTAATGGCTACACCTTC.

This chain links TRBV2 with TRBJ2-7; tentative D call: TRBD1 (6 bases). Trimming stripped 2 bases from V and 0 bases from J, with 8 bases between. There are 14 residues in the CDR3. The germline CDR1 and CDR2 sequences are SNHLY and FYNNEI. CDR3 nucleotide sequence: TGTGCCAGCAGTGAATCAGGGGTCTCCTACGAGCAGTACTTC. Its protein product is CASSESGVSYEQYF.

V gene TRBV5-4 combines with J gene TRBJ1-3; D gene uncertain. The CDR3 sequence is 14 residues long. Looked up from germline, CDR1 is SGHNT and CDR2 is YYREEE (reference sequence). Trimming took off 0 bases at V and 4 bases at J, with 8 bases between the two ends. The CDR3 loop reads CASSLGSPGNTIYF. For the CDR3, the DNA is TGTGCCAGCAGCTTGGGTTCACCCGGAAACACCATATATTTT.

Of note for this clone: The sample has other DNA sequences that encode this CDR3 too. This rearrangement joins TRBV29-1 to TRBJ2-3; TRBD2 agrees at 10 bases. This CDR3 region has 18 residues. V dropped 7 bases and J dropped 6; count of bases not matched to a gene: 22. Germline V gene lookup returns CDR1 SQVTM and CDR2 ANQGSEA. This chain's CDR3 is CSGAPPGASGGWRDTQYF. In DNA form, the CDR3 reads TGCAGCGGTGCCCCGCCCGGAGCTAGCGGGGGCTGGAGGGATACGCAGTATTTT.

The chain recombines TRBV27 with TRBJ2-5; D gene uncertain. Germline assignment: CDR1 MNHEY and CDR2 SMNVEV (reference sequence). V was shortened by 5 bases and J by 5 bases, with 15 bases between the two germline ends. CDR3 length equals 14 residues. CDR3 protein: CASSPQIRGETQYF. CDR3 DNA: TGTGCCAGCAGTCCTCAAATCCGTGGGGAGACCCAGTACTTC.

About this clone: At one end, the junction sequence differs from germline, possibly due to a read error. The same CDR3 is also encoded by other DNA sequences in this sample. The V gene is TRBV19, the J gene TRBJ2-5; D possibly corresponds to TRBD1 (7 bases). CDR1 and CDR2 from the germline V gene are LNHDA and SQIVND (reference sequence). The CDR3 has 13 residues. The CDR3 region has the DNA TGCGCCAGTAGTATCAGGGGGAGGGAGACCCAGTACTTC. The encoded protein is CASSIRGRETQYF.